This T cell receptor (beta chain) is from a study of CD8 T cell repertoires and HIV-1 epitope variants (TCRdb year 2020). Regarding the complete study: T cells were stimulated in separate culture wells with each of twenty-five peptides representing autologous and known Gag and Nef epitope variants. Cultures ran for 10 days in IMDM with gentamicin, with half-media changes on days 3 and 7 adding IL-2, IL-7 and IL-15. The epitopes tested covered three Gag epitope families plus Nef HW9 and YT9. Running each culture condition in triplicate, except for one peptide done in duplicate, gave a total of 83 T cell cultures. T cells were enriched with the EasySep Human T Cell Enrichment Kit and co-cultured with equal numbers of autologous T cell-negative cells as antigen-presenting cells. The control conditions were a CMV, EBV and flu peptide pool, the Ebola AY9 epitope as a negative control, and a well with no peptide. A 1M T cell aliquot was kept as an uncultured baseline condition, separate from the 83 T cell cultures.

Sequencing of TCR beta CDR3 regions was performed at survey depth on the immunoSEQ platform. The QIAamp DNA micro kit was used to extract genomic DNA from every cultured and uncultured CD8+ T cell population. The authors' pipeline ran thus. Samples with under 5,000 productive reads were excluded, and this exclusion removed about 7% of the 75 HIV peptide-stimulated cultures. A MANAFEST web app trimmed sequences to CDR3 and removed nonproductive sequences, CDR3s under 5 amino acids, and those not starting C or ending F/W. Clonotypes were classified as antigen-specific only if expansion was observed in at least 2 of 3 replicates versus the no-peptide control at FDR 0.01, only within one epitope family. A specific clonotype also had to show a frequency at least fivefold higher than in wells stimulated with peptides from other epitope families. What TCRdb holds here is the immuneACCESS table cut down to in-frame rearrangements. Part of the clones is not present; checked against another copy, under half of the missing clones reflect an unresolved V gene, and the others are unexplained. The V and J calls and clone size are taken from that table; D and trimming were inferred from the DNA. The sample table holds more than 2,500 clones, of which about 76% were seen once. About 44% of the sample lies in the top ten.

The EasySep Human CD8+ T Cell Enrichment Kit was used on day 10 to isolate CD8+ T cells from every culture. Points on this clone: The target of this receptor is not known. Per-nucleotide qualities are absent, and no much larger clonotype sits a single base away.

V is reduced by 4 bases and J by 5 bases, leaving a spacing of 15 bases between them. CDR1 and CDR2 (MGHRA, YSYEKL) derive from the germline V gene. Inclusive of the bounding cysteine and phenylalanine, the CDR3 is 14 residues long. The entry retains the CDR3 DNA only, 42 bases that are in frame from base 1. Study-wide conclusions, independent of this receptor: Only TCR beta chains were identified by the assay, and proliferation to antigen, not T cell function or cytokine profile, was indicated. A few clonotypes recognized the Nef KF9 family and one the HW9 family, with no responses to the TAALDMSHF plasma variant. Of the nine antigen-specific TCR beta clonotypes identified, five or six appeared cross-reactive for autologous or known escape epitope variants.

The chain uses TRBV4-1 and TRBJ2-7; the D gene is possibly TRBD1 or TRBD2, each agreeing over 6 bases. Specimen: cultured CD8+ T cells derived from PBMCs. The receptor was isolated from a male donor with HIV. Here the CDR3 is given as CASSRGGLADEQYF. The nucleotide sequence is TGCGCCAGCAGCCGAGGGGGGCTAGCTGACGAGCAGTACTTC.